The 8 T cell receptor beta chains in this list originate from one sample, sequenced in a study of early T cells in non-severe SARS-CoV-2 infection. Via MiXCR, TCRdb re-called the 5' RACE reads, giving one row per CDR3 protein. The sample contains about 88,000 distinct CDR3 sequences, more than 13% of which appear only once. Sequencing was carried out using whole blood. Receptor source: an adult who was a healthcare worker with PCR-confirmed SARS-CoV-2 infection or an uninfected control (not recorded which).

This chain joins TRBV7-2 and TRBJ2-7; D may be TRBD2 (6 bases). The CDR3 consists of 13 residues. Trimming pared 5 bases from V and 4 bases from J, leaving 12 bases between. Germline CDR1 SGHTA, CDR2 FQGNSA. The CDR3 region has the DNA TGTGCCAGCAGCCCCGTGACTAGTTACGAGCAGTACTTC. Encoded protein: CASSPVTSYEQYF.

This clonotype was detected only a few times. The chain joins TRBV18 to TRBJ2-5; 9 bases are a match to TRBD2. The J segment lost 5 bases and the V segment lost 3 bases, leaving 7 bases of the junction unmatched. This CDR3 is 15 amino acids long. The germline V gene encodes CDR1 KGHSH and CDR2 LQKENI. This chain's CDR3 is CASSPTASGAETQYF. The DNA of the CDR3 is TGTGCCAGCTCACCCACCGCTAGCGGGGCCGAGACCCAGTACTTC.

The chain joins TRBV20-1 to TRBJ2-2; a weak D match, TRBD2 (6 bases). Germline CDR1 and CDR2: DFQATT and SNEGSKA (reference sequence). Trimming removed 5 bases from V and 0 bases from J, with 16 bases in between. The CDR3 consists of 16 residues. The CDR3 DNA reads as TGCAGTGCTTCCCAGGGAGGCTCCGCGAACACCGGGGAGCTGTTTTTT. The encoded protein is CSASQGGSANTGELFF.

In this sample, this clonotype turned up a few times. The chain employs TRBV12-3 or TRBV12-4 and TRBJ1-2; no firm D call. This CDR3 is 13 amino acids long. V lost 4 bases and J lost 6, with 12 bases in between. The CDR3: CASSSRRGNGYTF. In nucleotides, the CDR3 is TGTGCCAGCAGTTCCCGACGGGGTAATGGCTACACCTTC.

In this sample, this clonotype turned up a few times. CDR3 sequence: CSTLAYEETQYF. The CDR3 nucleotides read TGCAGTACTCTAGCGTACGAAGAGACCCAGTACTTC. The gene calls are TRBV20-1 and TRBJ2-5; D might be TRBD2 (6 bases). The germline V and J ends were trimmed by 8 bases and 3 bases, with 13 bases remaining between them. Germline values: CDR1 DFQATT, CDR2 SNEGSKA (reference sequence). CDR3 length equals 12 residues.

Here the CDR3 DNA reads TGTGCCAGCAGCCCCCTGGCGTCTCGTGACAATGAGCAGTTCTTC. It codes for CASSPLASRDNEQFF. The chain recombines TRBV7-9 with TRBJ2-1; no reliable D call. CDR1 and CDR2 from the germline V gene are SEHNR and FQNEAQ (reference sequence). V was shortened by 5 bases and J by 5 bases, with 16 bases between the two germline ends. The CDR3 contains 15 residues.

This clonotype was observed a handful of times. As DNA, the CDR3 is TGCGCCAGCAGCCAAGATTGGAAGATAGATACGCAGTATTTT. It is translated as CASSQDWKIDTQYF. J is TRBJ2-3 and V is TRBV4-3; D remains unclear. CDR3 length: 14 amino acids. Germline CDR1 LGHNA, CDR2 YSLEER. Trimming took 0 bases from V and 5 from J, leaving 9 bases between them.

The rearrangement uses TRBV10-1 and TRBJ2-1; 8 bases fit TRBD2. Trimming cost V 0 bases and J 5 bases; bases outside gene matches: 3. Germline V gene lookup returns CDR1 WNHNN and CDR2 SYGVQD (reference sequence). The CDR3 has 15 residues. CDR3: CASSESGTRNNEQFF. The CDR3 DNA is TGCGCCAGCAGTGAGTCCGGGACTAGAAACAATGAGCAGTTCTTC.